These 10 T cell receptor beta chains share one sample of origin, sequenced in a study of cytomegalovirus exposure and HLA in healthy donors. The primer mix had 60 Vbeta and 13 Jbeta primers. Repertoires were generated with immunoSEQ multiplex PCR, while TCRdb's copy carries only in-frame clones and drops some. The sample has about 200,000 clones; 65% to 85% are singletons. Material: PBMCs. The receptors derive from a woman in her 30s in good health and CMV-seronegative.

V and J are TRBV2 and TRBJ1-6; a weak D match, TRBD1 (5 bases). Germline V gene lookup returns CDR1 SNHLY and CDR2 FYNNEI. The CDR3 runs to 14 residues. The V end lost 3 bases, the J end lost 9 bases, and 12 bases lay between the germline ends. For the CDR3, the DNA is TGTGCCAGCAGTGACCAGGGCGCAGTTTCACCCCTCCACTTT. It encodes CASSDQGAVSPLHF.

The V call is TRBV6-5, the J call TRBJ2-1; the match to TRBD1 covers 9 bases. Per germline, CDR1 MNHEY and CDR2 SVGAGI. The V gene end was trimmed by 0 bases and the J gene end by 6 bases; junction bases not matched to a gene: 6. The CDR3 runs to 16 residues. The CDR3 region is CASSYSGTGKANEQFF. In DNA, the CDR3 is TGTGCCAGCAGTTACTCCGGGACAGGGAAAGCCAATGAGCAGTTCTTC.

The CDR3 sequence is CASSDLGGSYNEQFF. The CDR3 bases are TGTGCCAGCAGTGATTTAGGGGGCTCCTACAATGAGCAGTTCTTC. The chain is built from TRBV2 and TRBJ2-1; D is perhaps TRBD1 (6 bases). The V end lost 3 bases, the J end lost 0 bases, and 9 bases lay between the germline ends. The CDR3 is 15 amino acids. The germline V gene has CDR1 SNHLY and CDR2 FYNNEI.

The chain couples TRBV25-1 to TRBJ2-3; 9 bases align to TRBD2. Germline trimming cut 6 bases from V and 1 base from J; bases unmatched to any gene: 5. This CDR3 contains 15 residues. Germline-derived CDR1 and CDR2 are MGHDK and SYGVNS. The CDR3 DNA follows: TGTGCCAGCAGAAATAGCGGGGGAGGCACAGATACGCAGTATTTT. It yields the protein CASRNSGGGTDTQYF. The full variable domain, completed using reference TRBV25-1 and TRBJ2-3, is EADIYQTPRYLVIGTGKKITLECSQTMGHDKMYWYQQDPGMELHLIHYSYGVNSTEKGDLSSESTVSRIRTEHFPLTLESARPSHTSQYLCASRNSGGGTDTQYFGPGTRLTVL.

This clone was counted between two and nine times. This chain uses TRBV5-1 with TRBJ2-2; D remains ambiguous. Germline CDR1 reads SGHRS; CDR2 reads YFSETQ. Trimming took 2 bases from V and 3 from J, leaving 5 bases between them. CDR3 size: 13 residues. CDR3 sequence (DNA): TGCGCCAGCAGCTTTCAGGACACCGGGGAGCTGTTTTTT. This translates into CASSFQDTGELFF.

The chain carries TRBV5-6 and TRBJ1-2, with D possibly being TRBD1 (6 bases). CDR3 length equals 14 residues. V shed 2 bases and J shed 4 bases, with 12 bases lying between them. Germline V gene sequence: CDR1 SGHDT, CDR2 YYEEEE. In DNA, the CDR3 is TGTGCCAGCAGCTTTGGGGGACACTTCTATGGCTACACCTTC. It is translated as CASSFGGHFYGYTF.

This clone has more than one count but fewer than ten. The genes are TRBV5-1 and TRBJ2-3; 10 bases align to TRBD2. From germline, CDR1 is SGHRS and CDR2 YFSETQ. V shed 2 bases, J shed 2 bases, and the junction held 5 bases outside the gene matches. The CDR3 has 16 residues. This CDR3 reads CASSLTLAGATDTQYF. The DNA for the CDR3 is TGCGCCAGCAGCTTAACGCTAGCGGGAGCCACAGATACGCAGTATTTT.

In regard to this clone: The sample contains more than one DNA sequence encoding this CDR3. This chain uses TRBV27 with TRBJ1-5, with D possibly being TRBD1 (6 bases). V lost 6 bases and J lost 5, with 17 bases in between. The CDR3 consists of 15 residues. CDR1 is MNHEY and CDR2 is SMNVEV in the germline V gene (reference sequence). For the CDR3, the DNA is TGTGCCAGCAGCCTGGGGGGGGCAGTCCATCAGCCCCAGCATTTT. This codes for CASSLGGAVHQPQHF.

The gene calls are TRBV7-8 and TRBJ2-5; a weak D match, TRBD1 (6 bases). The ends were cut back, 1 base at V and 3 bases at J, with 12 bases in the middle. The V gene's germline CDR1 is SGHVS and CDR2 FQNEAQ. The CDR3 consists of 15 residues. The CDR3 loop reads CASSLGSGVKETQYF. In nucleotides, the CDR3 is TGTGCCAGCAGCTTAGGGTCAGGGGTAAAAGAGACCCAGTACTTC.

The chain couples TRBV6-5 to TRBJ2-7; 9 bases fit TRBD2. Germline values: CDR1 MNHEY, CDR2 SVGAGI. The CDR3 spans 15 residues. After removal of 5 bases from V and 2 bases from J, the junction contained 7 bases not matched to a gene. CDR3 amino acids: CASSKGLAGTYEQYF. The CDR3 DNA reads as TGTGCCAGCAGTAAAGGGCTAGCGGGGACCTACGAGCAGTACTTC.